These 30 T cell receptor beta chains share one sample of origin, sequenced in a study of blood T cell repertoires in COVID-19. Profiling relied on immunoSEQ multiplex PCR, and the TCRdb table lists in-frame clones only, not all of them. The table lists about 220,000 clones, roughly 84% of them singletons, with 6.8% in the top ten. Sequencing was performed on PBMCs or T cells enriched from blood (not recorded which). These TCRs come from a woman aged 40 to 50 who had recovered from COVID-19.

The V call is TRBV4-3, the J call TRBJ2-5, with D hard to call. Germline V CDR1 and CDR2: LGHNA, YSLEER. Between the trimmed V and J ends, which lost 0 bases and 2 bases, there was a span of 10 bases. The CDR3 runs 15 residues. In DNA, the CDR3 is TGCGCCAGCAGCCAAGAATTGGCGAGGCAAGAGACCCAGTACTTC. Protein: CASSQELARQETQYF.

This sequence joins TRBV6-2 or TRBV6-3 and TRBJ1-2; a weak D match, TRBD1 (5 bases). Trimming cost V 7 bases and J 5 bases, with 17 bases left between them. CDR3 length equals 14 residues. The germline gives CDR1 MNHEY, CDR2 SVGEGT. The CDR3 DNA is TGTGCCAGCATCCCAGAGGGAGGGGTGTATGGCTACACCTTC. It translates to CASIPEGGVYGYTF.

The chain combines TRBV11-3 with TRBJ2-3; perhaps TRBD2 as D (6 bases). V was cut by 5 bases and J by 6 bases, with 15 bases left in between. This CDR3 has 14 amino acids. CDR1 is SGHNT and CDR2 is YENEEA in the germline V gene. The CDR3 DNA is TGTGCCAGCAGCCCACCGACTAGTAGGGATACGCAGTATTTT. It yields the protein CASSPPTSRDTQYF.

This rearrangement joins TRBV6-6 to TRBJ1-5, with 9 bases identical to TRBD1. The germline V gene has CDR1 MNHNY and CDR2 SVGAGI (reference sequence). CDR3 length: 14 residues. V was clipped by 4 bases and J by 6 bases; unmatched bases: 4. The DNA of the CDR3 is TGTGCCAGCAGTTTGACAGGGGGTACTCAGCCCCAGCATTTT. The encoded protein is CASSLTGGTQPQHF.

CDR3 DNA: TGTGCCAGCAGTGAATCAAAGGTCCGGGTGTTTTTT. Its translation: CASSESKVRVFF. The rearrangement uses TRBV6-1 and TRBJ1-4; no clear D. CDR1 and CDR2 from the germline V gene are MNHNS and SASEGT. Trimming stripped 2 bases from V and 15 bases from J, with 13 bases between. The CDR3 contains 12 residues.

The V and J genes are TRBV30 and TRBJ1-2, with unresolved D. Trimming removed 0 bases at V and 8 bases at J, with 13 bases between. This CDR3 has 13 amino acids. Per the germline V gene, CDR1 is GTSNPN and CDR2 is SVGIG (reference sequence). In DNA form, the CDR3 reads TGTGCCTGGAGTGTATCGAGGGCGGGGGGCTACACCTTC. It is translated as CAWSVSRAGGYTF.

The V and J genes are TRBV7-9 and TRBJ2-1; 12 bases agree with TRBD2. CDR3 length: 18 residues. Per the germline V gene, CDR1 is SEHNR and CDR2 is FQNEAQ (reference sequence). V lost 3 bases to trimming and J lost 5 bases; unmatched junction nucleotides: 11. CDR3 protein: CASSFFLRTSGVHNEQFF. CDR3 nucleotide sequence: TGTGCCAGCAGCTTCTTTCTCCGGACTAGCGGGGTGCACAATGAGCAGTTCTTC. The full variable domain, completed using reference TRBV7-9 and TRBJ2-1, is DTGVSQNPRHKITKRGQNVTFRCDPISEHNRLYWYRQTLGQGPEFLTYFQNEAQLEKSRLLSDRFSAERPKGSFSTLEIQRTEQGDSAMYLCASSFFLRTSGVHNEQFFGPGTRLTVL.

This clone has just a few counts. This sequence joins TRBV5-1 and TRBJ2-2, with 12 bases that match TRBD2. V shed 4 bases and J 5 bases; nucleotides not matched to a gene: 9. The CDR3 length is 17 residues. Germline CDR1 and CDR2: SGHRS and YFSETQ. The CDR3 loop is CASSIGTSGLATGELFF. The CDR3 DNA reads TGCGCCAGCAGCATCGGGACTAGCGGGCTGGCAACCGGGGAGCTGTTTTTT.

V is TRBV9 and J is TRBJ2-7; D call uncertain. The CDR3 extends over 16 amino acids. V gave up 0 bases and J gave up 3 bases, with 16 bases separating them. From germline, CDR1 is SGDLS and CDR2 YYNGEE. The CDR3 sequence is CASSVEGTAIRYEQYF. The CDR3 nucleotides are TGTGCCAGCAGCGTAGAAGGAACAGCTATCCGCTACGAGCAGTACTTC.

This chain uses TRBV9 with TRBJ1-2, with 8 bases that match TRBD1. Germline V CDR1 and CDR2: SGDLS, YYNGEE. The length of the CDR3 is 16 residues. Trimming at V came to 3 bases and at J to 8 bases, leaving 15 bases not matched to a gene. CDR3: CASSEGQVGGRYGYTF. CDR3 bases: TGTGCCAGCAGCGAGGGACAGGTCGGCGGTCGCTACGGCTACACCTTC.

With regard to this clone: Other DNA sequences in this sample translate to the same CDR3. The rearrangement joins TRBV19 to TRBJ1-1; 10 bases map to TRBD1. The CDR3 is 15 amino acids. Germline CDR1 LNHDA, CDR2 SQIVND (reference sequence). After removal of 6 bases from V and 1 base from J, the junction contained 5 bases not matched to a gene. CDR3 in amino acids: CASRTGGAGNTEAFF. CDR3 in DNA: TGTGCCAGTAGGACAGGGGGCGCCGGGAACACTGAAGCTTTCTTT.

Written as DNA, the CDR3 is TGTGCCAGTAGTACCACAGGAATGGAGACCCAGTACTTC. Its translation is CASSTTGMETQYF. The V gene is TRBV19, the J gene TRBJ2-5, with D tentatively TRBD1 (5 bases). Trimming shortened V by 4 bases and J by 5 bases, and 11 bases separated the two germline ends. CDR1 is LNHDA and CDR2 is SQIVND in the germline V gene (reference sequence). CDR3 length equals 13 residues.

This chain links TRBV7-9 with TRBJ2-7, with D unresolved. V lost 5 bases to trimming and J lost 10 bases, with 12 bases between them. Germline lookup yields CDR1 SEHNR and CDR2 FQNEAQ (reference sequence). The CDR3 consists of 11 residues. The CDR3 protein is CASSRDISQYF. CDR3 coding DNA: TGTGCCAGCAGCCGAGACATTAGTCAGTACTTC. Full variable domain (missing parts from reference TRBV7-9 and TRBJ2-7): DTGVSQNPRHKITKRGQNVTFRCDPISEHNRLYWYRQTLGQGPEFLTYFQNEAQLEKSRLLSDRFSAERPKGSFSTLEIQRTEQGDSAMYLCASSRDISQYFGPGTRLTVT.

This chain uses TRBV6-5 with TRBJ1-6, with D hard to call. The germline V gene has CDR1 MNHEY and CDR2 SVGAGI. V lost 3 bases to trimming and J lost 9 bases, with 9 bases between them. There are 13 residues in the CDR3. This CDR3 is CASSYSPPSPLHF. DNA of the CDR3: TGTGCCAGCAGTTATTCTCCCCCTTCACCCCTCCACTTT.

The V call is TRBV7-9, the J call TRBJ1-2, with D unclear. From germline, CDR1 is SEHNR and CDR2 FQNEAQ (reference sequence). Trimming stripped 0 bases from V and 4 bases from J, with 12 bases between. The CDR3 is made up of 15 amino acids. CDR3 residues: CASSLAVGGGYGYTF. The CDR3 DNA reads TGTGCCAGCAGCTTAGCAGTGGGAGGCGGCTATGGCTACACCTTC.

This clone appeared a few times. The CDR3 DNA is TGTGCCAGCAGCGTTAGAGGGATGGTACACAATGAGCAGTTCTTC. Amino acid sequence: CASSVRGMVHNEQFF. This chain links TRBV9 with TRBJ2-1; D is possibly TRBD2 (5 bases). This CDR3 has 15 amino acids. CDR1 is SGDLS, CDR2 YYNGEE, per germline. Between the trimmed V and J ends, which lost 2 bases and 5 bases, there was a span of 14 bases.

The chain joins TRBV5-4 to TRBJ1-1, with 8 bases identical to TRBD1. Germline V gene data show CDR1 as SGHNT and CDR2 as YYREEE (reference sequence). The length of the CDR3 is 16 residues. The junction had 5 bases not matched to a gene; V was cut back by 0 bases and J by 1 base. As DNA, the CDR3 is TGTGCCAGCAGCTTGGGGCAGGGGGCAGGGAACACTGAAGCTTTCTTT. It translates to CASSLGQGAGNTEAFF.

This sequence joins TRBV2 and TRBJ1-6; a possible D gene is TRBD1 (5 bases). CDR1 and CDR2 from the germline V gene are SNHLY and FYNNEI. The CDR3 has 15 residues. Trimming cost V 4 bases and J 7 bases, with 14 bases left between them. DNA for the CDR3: TGTGCCAGCAGTGGGGAGGGACGAAAAAATTCACCCCTCCACTTT. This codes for CASSGEGRKNSPLHF.

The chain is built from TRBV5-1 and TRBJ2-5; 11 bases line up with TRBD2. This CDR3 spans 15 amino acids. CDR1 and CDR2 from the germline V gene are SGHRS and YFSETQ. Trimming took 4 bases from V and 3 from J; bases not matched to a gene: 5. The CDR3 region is CASSVLAGGEETQYF. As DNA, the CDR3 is TGCGCCAGCAGCGTGCTAGCGGGAGGCGAAGAGACCCAGTACTTC. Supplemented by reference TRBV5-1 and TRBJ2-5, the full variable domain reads KAGVTQTPRYLIKTRGQQVTLSCSPISGHRSVSWYQQTPGQGLQFLFEYFSETQRNKGNFPGRFSGRQFSNSRSEMNVSTLELGDSALYLCASSVLAGGEETQYFGPGTRLLVL.

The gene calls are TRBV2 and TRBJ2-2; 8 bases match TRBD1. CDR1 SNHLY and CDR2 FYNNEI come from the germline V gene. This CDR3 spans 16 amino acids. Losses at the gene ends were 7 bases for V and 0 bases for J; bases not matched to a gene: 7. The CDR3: CASTRQGIANTGELFF. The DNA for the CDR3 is TGTGCCAGCACCCGACAGGGGATCGCGAACACCGGGGAGCTGTTTTTT.

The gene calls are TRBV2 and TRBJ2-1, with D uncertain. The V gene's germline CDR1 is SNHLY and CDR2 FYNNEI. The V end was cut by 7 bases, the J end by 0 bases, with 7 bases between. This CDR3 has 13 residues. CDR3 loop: CASMLDSYNEQFF. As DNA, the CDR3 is TGTGCCAGCATGTTAGACTCCTACAATGAGCAGTTCTTC.

CDR3 residues: CASAGTGTLYGYTF. DNA of the CDR3: TGTGCCAGCGCCGGGACAGGGACGCTCTATGGCTACACCTTC. The V gene is TRBV6-5, the J gene TRBJ1-2; 9 positions match TRBD1. V dropped 8 bases and J dropped 4; count of bases not matched to a gene: 8. The CDR3 runs to 14 residues. Per germline, CDR1 MNHEY and CDR2 SVGAGI.

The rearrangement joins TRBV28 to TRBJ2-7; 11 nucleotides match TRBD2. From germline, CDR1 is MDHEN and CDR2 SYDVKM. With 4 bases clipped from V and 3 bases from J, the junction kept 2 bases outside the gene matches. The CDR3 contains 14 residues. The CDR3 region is CASSYGTSGYEQYV. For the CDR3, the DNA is TGTGCCAGCAGTTATGGGACTAGCGGCTACGAGCAGTACGTC.

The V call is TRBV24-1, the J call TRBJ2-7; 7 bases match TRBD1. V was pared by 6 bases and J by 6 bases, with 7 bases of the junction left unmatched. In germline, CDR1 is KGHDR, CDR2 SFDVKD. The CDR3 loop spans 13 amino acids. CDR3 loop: CATSFGSGGEQYF. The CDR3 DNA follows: TGTGCCACCAGTTTTGGTTCAGGGGGCGAGCAGTACTTC.

This chain's CDR3 is CASSPFDGQISGNTIYF. For the CDR3, the DNA is TGTGCCAGCTCACCCTTCGACGGACAGATCTCTGGAAACACCATATATTTT. This sequence joins TRBV18 and TRBJ1-3; D perhaps matches TRBD1 (6 bases). The CDR3 length is 17 residues. Trimming shortened V by 3 bases and J by 0 bases, and 15 bases separated the two germline ends. The germline gives CDR1 KGHSH, CDR2 LQKENI.

The CDR3 region is CASSLAPMAGAGNTIYF. Here the CDR3 DNA reads TGTGCCAGCAGCTTAGCACCTATGGCAGGGGCTGGAAACACCATATATTTT. The V gene is TRBV7-9, the J gene TRBJ1-3; tentatively, D is TRBD1 (6 bases). This CDR3 has 17 residues. Germline V CDR1 and CDR2: SEHNR, FQNEAQ (reference sequence). Trimming stripped 0 bases from V and 2 bases from J, with 14 bases between.

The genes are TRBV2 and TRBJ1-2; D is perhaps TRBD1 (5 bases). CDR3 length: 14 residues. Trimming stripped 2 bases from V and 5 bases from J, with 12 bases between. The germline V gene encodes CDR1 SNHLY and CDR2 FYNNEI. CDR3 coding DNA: TGTGCCAGCAGTGAAAGGCAGGGCCTTTATGGCTACACCTTC. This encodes CASSERQGLYGYTF.

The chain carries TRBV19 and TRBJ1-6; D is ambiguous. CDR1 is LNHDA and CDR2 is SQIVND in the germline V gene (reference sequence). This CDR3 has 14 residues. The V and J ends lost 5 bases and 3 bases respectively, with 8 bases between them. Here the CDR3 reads CASSARDYNSPLHF. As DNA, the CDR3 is TGTGCCAGTAGTGCACGAGACTATAATTCACCCCTCCACTTT.

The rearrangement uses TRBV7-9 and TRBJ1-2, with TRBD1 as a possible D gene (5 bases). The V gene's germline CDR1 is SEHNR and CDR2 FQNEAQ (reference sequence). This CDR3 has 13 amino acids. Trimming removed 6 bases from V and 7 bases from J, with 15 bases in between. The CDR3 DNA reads TGTGCCAGCAGAGAGGGACCGGGGGGTGGCTACACCTTC. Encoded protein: CASREGPGGGYTF.

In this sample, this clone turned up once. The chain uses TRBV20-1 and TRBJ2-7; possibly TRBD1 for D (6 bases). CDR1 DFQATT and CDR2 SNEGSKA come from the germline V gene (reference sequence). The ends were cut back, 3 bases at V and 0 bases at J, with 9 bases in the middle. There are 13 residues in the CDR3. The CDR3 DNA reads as TGCAGTGCTAGTCTGACAGGCTCCTACGAGCAGTACTTC. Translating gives CSASLTGSYEQYF.